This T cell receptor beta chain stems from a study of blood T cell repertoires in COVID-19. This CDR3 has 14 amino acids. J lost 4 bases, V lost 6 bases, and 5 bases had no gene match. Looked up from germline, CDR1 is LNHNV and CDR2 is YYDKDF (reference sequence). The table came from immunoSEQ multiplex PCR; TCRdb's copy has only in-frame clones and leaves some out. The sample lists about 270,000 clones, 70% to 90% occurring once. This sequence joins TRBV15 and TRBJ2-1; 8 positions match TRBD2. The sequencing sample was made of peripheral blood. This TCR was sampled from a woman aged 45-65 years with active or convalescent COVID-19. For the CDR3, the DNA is TGTGCCACCAGTCCGACTAGCGCGTACAATGAGCAGTTCTTC. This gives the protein CATSPTSAYNEQFF.